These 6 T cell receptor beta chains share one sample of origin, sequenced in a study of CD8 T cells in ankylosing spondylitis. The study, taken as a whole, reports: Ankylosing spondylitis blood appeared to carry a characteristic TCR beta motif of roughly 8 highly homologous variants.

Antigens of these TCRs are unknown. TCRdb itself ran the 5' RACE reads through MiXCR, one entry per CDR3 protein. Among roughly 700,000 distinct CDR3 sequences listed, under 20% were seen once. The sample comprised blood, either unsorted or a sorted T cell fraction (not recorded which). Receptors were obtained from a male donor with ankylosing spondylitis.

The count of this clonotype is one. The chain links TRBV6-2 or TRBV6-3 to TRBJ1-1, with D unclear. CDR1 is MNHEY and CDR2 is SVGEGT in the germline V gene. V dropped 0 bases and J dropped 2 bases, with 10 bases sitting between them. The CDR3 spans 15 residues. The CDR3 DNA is TGTGCCAGCAGTTACTCGTTGGGCCTAAACACTGAAGCTTTCTTT. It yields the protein CASSYSLGLNTEAFF.

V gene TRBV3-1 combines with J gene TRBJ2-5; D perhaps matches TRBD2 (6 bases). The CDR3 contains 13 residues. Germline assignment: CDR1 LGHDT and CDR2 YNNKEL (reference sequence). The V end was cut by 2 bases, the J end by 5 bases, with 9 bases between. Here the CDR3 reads CASSQQGGETQYF. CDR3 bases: TGTGCCAGCAGCCAACAAGGAGGGGAGACCCAGTACTTC.

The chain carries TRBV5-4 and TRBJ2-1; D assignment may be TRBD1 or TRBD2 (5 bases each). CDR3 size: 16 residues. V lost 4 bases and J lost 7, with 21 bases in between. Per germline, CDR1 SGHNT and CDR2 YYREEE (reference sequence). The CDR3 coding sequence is TGTGCCAGCAGCCAGACCGGATTCAGGGACCCGAATGAGCAGTTCTTC. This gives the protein CASSQTGFRDPNEQFF. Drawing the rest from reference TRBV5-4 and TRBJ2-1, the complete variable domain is ETGVTQSPTHLIKTRGQQVTLRCSSQSGHNTVSWYQQALGQGPQFIFQYYREEENGRGNFPPRFSGLQFPNYSSELNVNALELDDSALYLCASSQTGFRDPNEQFFGPGTRLTVL.

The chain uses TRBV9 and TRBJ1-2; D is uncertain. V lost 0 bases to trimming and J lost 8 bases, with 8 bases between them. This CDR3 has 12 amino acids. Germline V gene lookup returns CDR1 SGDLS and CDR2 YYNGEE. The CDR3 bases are TGTGCCAGCAGCGTAGGGCAGGCGGGCTACACCTTC. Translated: CASSVGQAGYTF.

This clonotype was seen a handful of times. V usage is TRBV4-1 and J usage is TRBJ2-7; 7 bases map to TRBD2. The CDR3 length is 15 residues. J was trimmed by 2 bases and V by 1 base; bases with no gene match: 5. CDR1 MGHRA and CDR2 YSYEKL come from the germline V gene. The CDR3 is CASSQVGGVTYEQYF. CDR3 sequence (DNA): TGCGCCAGCAGCCAAGTTGGGGGGGTGACCTACGAGCAGTACTTC.

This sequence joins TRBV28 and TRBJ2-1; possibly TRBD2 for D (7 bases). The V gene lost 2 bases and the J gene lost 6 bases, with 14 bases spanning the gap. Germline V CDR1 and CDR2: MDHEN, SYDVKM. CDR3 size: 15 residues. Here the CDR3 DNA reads TGTGCCAGCAGTTTAGGGGGGGCGTGGGGCAATGAGCAGTTCTTC. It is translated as CASSLGGAWGNEQFF.